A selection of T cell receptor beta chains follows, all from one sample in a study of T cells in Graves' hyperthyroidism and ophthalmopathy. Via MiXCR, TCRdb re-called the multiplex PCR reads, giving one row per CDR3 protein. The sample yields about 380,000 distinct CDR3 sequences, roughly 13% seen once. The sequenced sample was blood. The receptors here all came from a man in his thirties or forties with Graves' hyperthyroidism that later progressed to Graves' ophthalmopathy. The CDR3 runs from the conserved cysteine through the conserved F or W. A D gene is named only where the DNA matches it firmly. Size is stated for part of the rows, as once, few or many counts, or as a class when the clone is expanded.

CDR3nt: TGTGCCAGCAGTTTACCGGGGACGAGCAATCAGCCCCAGCATTTT
CDR3aa: CASSLPGTSNQPQHF
v_gene: TRBV12-3/TRBV12-4
d_gene: .
abundance: many
j_gene: TRBJ1-5

CDR3nt: TGTGCCAGCAGCATGGACAGGGTAGGGACTGAAGCTTTCTTT
CDR3aa: CASSMDRVGTEAFF
v_gene: TRBV11-3
d_gene: TRBD1
abundance: .
j_gene: TRBJ1-1

CDR3nt: TGTGCCAGCAGTTTAAGGGGACAGGGGAGGTATGGCTACACCTTC
CDR3aa: CASSLRGQGRYGYTF
v_gene: TRBV27
d_gene: TRBD1
abundance: .
j_gene: TRBJ1-2

CDR3nt: TGTGCCAGCAACTCGGGGGCACGCCAGCCCCAGCATTTT
CDR3aa: CASNSGARQPQHF
v_gene: TRBV6-1
d_gene: .
abundance: .
j_gene: TRBJ1-5

CDR3nt: TGTGCCAGCAGCTCGGGACCGGGCGCCTACGAGCAGTACTTC
CDR3aa: CASSSGPGAYEQYF
v_gene: TRBV5-6
d_gene: .
abundance: many
j_gene: TRBJ2-7

CDR3nt: TGTGCCAGCAACCCGTGGAGGGGGCCCCAGGAGACCCAGTACTTC
CDR3aa: CASNPWRGPQETQYF
v_gene: TRBV7-2
d_gene: .
abundance: many
j_gene: TRBJ2-5

CDR3nt: TGTGCCAGTAGTATTTCAGGCTTTCTCTCCTACGAGCAGTACTTC
CDR3aa: CASSISGFLSYEQYF
v_gene: TRBV19
d_gene: .
abundance: .
j_gene: TRBJ2-7

CDR3nt: TGTGCCAGCAGTTCCCCCCGAACAGAAGGGTACGAGCAGTACTTC
CDR3aa: CASSSPRTEGYEQYF
v_gene: TRBV28
d_gene: .
abundance: .
j_gene: TRBJ2-7

CDR3nt: TGTGCCAGCACTTTACAGGGTGAAAAACTGTTTTTT
CDR3aa: CASTLQGEKLFF
v_gene: TRBV6-2/TRBV6-3
d_gene: .
abundance: many
j_gene: TRBJ1-4

CDR3nt: TGTGCCAGCAGTGTCTCCGGGACAGCCTATGGCTACACCTTC
CDR3aa: CASSVSGTAYGYTF
v_gene: TRBV6-1
d_gene: TRBD1
abundance: .
j_gene: TRBJ1-2

CDR3nt: TGCAGTGCCCCGGACAGCTCCTACGAGCAGTACTTC
CDR3aa: CSAPDSSYEQYF
v_gene: TRBV20-1
d_gene: .
abundance: few
j_gene: TRBJ2-7

CDR3nt: TGCAGTGCTACATGGACAGGGGACACTGAAGCTTTCTTT
CDR3aa: CSATWTGDTEAFF
v_gene: TRBV20-1
d_gene: TRBD1
abundance: many
j_gene: TRBJ1-1

CDR3nt: TGTGCCAGCAGCCTTACCTCGGACGGATACTATGGCTACACCTTC
CDR3aa: CASSLTSDGYYGYTF
v_gene: TRBV27
d_gene: .
abundance: .
j_gene: TRBJ1-2

CDR3nt: TGCAGTGCTAGATCATCTAGCGGAAGCTCCTACAATGAGCAGTTCTTC
CDR3aa: CSARSSSGSSYNEQFF
v_gene: TRBV20-1
d_gene: TRBD2
abundance: many
j_gene: TRBJ2-1

CDR3nt: TGTGCCTTGGACAGGGTCGGTACTAATGAAAAACTGTTTTTT
CDR3aa: CALDRVGTNEKLFF
v_gene: TRBV30
d_gene: TRBD1
abundance: many
j_gene: TRBJ1-4

CDR3nt: TGCGCCAGCAGCTTGCCCCGGACAGGACAATGGGAGCAGTTCTTC
CDR3aa: CASSLPRTGQWEQFF
v_gene: TRBV5-1
d_gene: TRBD1
abundance: many
j_gene: TRBJ2-1

CDR3nt: TGTGCCAGCAGCTTAACGACAGGATCCGAGCAGTACTTC
CDR3aa: CASSLTTGSEQYF
v_gene: TRBV7-7
d_gene: .
abundance: many
j_gene: TRBJ2-7

CDR3nt: TGCAGCGTTTTGACAGGGGTAACCTACGAGCAGTACTTC
CDR3aa: CSVLTGVTYEQYF
v_gene: TRBV29-1
d_gene: TRBD1
abundance: many
j_gene: TRBJ2-7

CDR3nt: TGTGCCAGCAGCTTAGTTGGGGGGACTCAGCCCCAGCATTTT
CDR3aa: CASSLVGGTQPQHF
v_gene: TRBV7-9
d_gene: .
abundance: few
j_gene: TRBJ1-5

CDR3nt: TGTGCCAGCAGCCCTGGACAAGGGAATTTAGGACAGCCCCAGCATTTT
CDR3aa: CASSPGQGNLGQPQHF
v_gene: TRBV7-9
d_gene: .
abundance: few
j_gene: TRBJ1-5

CDR3nt: TGCGCCAGCAGCCAAGCAGCGGGGGGTTACAATGAGCAGTTCTTC
CDR3aa: CASSQAAGGYNEQFF
v_gene: TRBV4-1
d_gene: TRBD2
abundance: .
j_gene: TRBJ2-1

CDR3nt: TGTGCCAGCAGTTTATGGGGACTAGCGGGGAACACCGGGGAGCTGTTTTTT
CDR3aa: CASSLWGLAGNTGELFF
v_gene: TRBV28
d_gene: TRBD2
abundance: many
j_gene: TRBJ2-2